The entry below gives a single TCR beta chain sequence along with its context. What it binds is unknown. The data originate from a study of PD-1 blockade in classical Hodgkin lymphoma. The CDR3 is 14 amino acids. Per the germline V gene, CDR1 is LGHNT and CDR2 is FRNRAP. V gave up 2 bases and J gave up 10 bases; unmatched junction bases: 7. With no exception, relapse followed autologous stem cell transplantation in all patients, and brentuximab vedotin exposure varied. Best responses were complete response, partial response or progressive disease. The table came from immunoSEQ multiplex PCR; TCRdb's copy has only in-frame clones and leaves some out. Of about 54,000 clones in the sample, 80% to 95% were seen once. Findings and limits, study-wide: Diminished baseline TCR diversity has been reported in newly diagnosed patients relative to healthy donors. Repertoire differences have undefined causes, possibly disease activity or prior therapy.

The clonotype originates from a human donor with classical Hodgkin lymphoma. This chain connects TRBV12-5 to TRBJ2-1; 8 bases align to TRBD2. Material: peripheral blood mononuclear cells (PBMCs), obtained before the second cycle of nivolumab. The CDR3 loop is CASGLQGLAGEQFF. The CDR3 DNA is TGTGCTAGTGGTTTGCAAGGACTAGCAGGCGAGCAGTTCTTC.